This entry describes one T cell receptor (beta chain). The sample belongs to a study of T cell changes during pregnancy in multiple sclerosis. Sequencing used immunoSEQ multiplex PCR; TCRdb keeps in-frame clones, though not all of them. The sample consists of fewer than 35,000 clones, 93% of them appearing once. The J segment lost 7 bases and the V segment lost 4 bases, leaving 14 bases of the junction unmatched. CDR1 and CDR2 from the germline V gene are SGHRS and YFSETQ. The CDR3 has 16 residues. The TCR comes from a female donor with multiple sclerosis, enrolled in a pregnancy study. The V gene is TRBV5-1, the J gene TRBJ2-7, with 10 nucleotides matching TRBD1. The specimen was CD4+ T cells from peripheral blood mononuclear cells, collected in the second trimester of pregnancy. CDR3: CASSKDRGPKLGEQYF. CDR3 nucleotides: TGCGCCAGCAGCAAAGACAGGGGGCCTAAACTTGGGGAGCAGTACTTC. Filled out from reference TRBV5-1 and TRBJ2-7, the complete variable domain reads KAGVTQTPRYLIKTRGQQVTLSCSPISGHRSVSWYQQTPGQGLQFLFEYFSETQRNKGNFPGRFSGRQFSNSRSEMNVSTLELGDSALYLCASSKDRGPKLGEQYFGPGTRLTVT.